One sample yielded the 25 T cell receptor beta chains listed below, sequenced in a study of blood T cell repertoires in COVID-19. Using immunoSEQ multiplex PCR, the repertoire was profiled, and TCRdb retains in-frame clones only, with some absent. The table lists more than 95,000 clones, roughly 88% of them singletons. Sample: peripheral blood. Source of these receptors: a human donor in a cohort sampled during active COVID-19.

This chain links TRBV18 with TRBJ2-7; 12 bases agree with TRBD1. J gave up 7 bases and V 3 bases, and 4 bases lay outside the gene matches. Germline values: CDR1 KGHSH, CDR2 LQKENI. The CDR3 sequence is 14 residues long. The CDR3 loop reads CASSPGQGAWEQYF. The CDR3 nucleotides read TGTGCCAGCTCACCGGGACAGGGGGCTTGGGAGCAGTACTTC.

Only one count was recorded for this clone. V usage is TRBV27 and J usage is TRBJ2-7; no clear D gene. The germline V gene encodes CDR1 MNHEY and CDR2 SMNVEV (reference sequence). The CDR3 is 13 residues long. Trimming pared 3 bases from V and 2 bases from J, leaving 8 bases between. The CDR3 sequence: CASSFAEAYEQYF. Written as DNA, the CDR3 is TGTGCCAGCAGTTTCGCGGAAGCCTACGAGCAGTACTTC.

The chain employs TRBV5-1 and TRBJ2-3; 10 bases agree with TRBD2. The CDR3 contains 15 residues. J lost 1 base, V lost 2 bases, and 1 base had no gene match. CDR1 and CDR2 from the germline V gene are SGHRS and YFSETQ. The CDR3 DNA is TGCGCCAGCAGCTTAGGACTAGCGGGCACAGATACGCAGTATTTT. Its protein product is CASSLGLAGTDTQYF.

V gene TRBV5-1 combines with J gene TRBJ2-3, with D unclear. The CDR3 length is 15 residues. V lost 1 base and J lost 6, with 15 bases in between. CDR1 SGHRS and CDR2 YFSETQ come from the germline V gene. CDR3 residues: CASSLIPANTDTQYF. CDR3 nucleotide sequence: TGCGCCAGCAGCTTGATACCCGCGAATACGGATACGCAGTATTTT.

The chain employs TRBV9 and TRBJ1-3; D is perhaps TRBD1 (5 bases). The V end was cut by 0 bases, the J end by 0 bases, with 13 bases between. This CDR3 spans 17 amino acids. In germline, CDR1 is SGDLS, CDR2 YYNGEE. CDR3 in amino acids: CASSVGAGESSGNTIYF. DNA of the CDR3: TGTGCCAGCAGCGTAGGCGCGGGGGAAAGCTCTGGAAACACCATATATTTT.

The chain carries TRBV5-1 and TRBJ2-3; a weak D match, TRBD2 (7 bases). The V gene lost 7 bases and the J gene lost 2 bases, with 17 bases spanning the gap. Per germline, CDR1 SGHRS and CDR2 YFSETQ. The CDR3 contains 15 residues. CDR3 sequence (DNA): TGCGCCAGCCATGTGGGGGGGGCCCCCACAGATACGCAGTATTTT. This translates into CASHVGGAPTDTQYF. The complete variable domain, with remaining parts taken from reference TRBV5-1 and TRBJ2-3, reads KAGVTQTPRYLIKTRGQQVTLSCSPISGHRSVSWYQQTPGQGLQFLFEYFSETQRNKGNFPGRFSGRQFSNSRSEMNVSTLELGDSALYLCASHVGGAPTDTQYFGPGTRLTVL.

J is TRBJ2-7 and V is TRBV3-1 (or the pseudogene TRBV3-2); D may be TRBD1 (6 bases). The CDR3 consists of 13 residues. CDR1 and CDR2 (germline): LGHDT, YNNKEL (reference sequence). Trimming took 4 bases from V and 6 from J, leaving 13 bases between them. Here the CDR3 DNA reads TGTGCCAGCAGCCCCACAGGGACCGGCGAGCAGTACTTC. Translation gives CASSPTGTGEQYF.

J is TRBJ1-2 and V is TRBV18, with 7 bases aligning to TRBD1. V dropped 2 bases and J dropped 0; count of bases not matched to a gene: 0. The CDR3 extends over 14 amino acids. CDR1 is KGHSH, CDR2 LQKENI, per germline. This CDR3 is CASSPGTANYGYTF. In DNA, the CDR3 is TGTGCCAGCTCACCAGGGACAGCTAACTATGGCTACACCTTC.

The chain uses TRBV11-2 and TRBJ2-2; possibly TRBD2 for D (5 bases). Trimming removed 2 bases from V and 1 base from J, with 14 bases in between. Germline V gene lookup returns CDR1 SGHAT and CDR2 FQNNGV. This CDR3 has 17 residues. In DNA form, the CDR3 reads TGTGCCAGCAGCTTATGGCCGACTAATCTGAACACCGGGGAGCTGTTTTTT. Translation: CASSLWPTNLNTGELFF.

J is TRBJ2-3 and V is TRBV5-5; 8 bases are a match to TRBD2. From germline, CDR1 is SGHKS and CDR2 YYEKEE (reference sequence). The CDR3 is 18 residues long. The ends lost 0 bases at V and 1 base at J; junction bases unmatched: 10. The CDR3 region is CASSLVGAGGLGTDTQYF. The CDR3 bases are TGTGCCAGCAGCTTGGTCGGGGCGGGAGGCCTCGGCACAGATACGCAGTATTTT.

This rearrangement joins TRBV28 to TRBJ2-3; the D is unclear. The CDR3 extends over 13 amino acids. V was trimmed by 2 bases and J by 3 bases, leaving 6 bases between them. CDR1 and CDR2 from the germline V gene are MDHEN and SYDVKM. The CDR3 protein is CASSLAGTDTQYF. Here the CDR3 DNA reads TGTGCCAGCAGTTTAGCAGGAACAGATACGCAGTATTTT.

This rearrangement joins TRBV5-1 to TRBJ2-1; the D gene is possibly TRBD2 (5 bases). The V gene's germline CDR1 is SGHRS and CDR2 YFSETQ. The CDR3 is 13 amino acids. Trimming cost V 4 bases and J 7 bases, with 12 bases left between them. The CDR3 sequence is CASSPGVSNEQFF. In DNA form, the CDR3 reads TGCGCCAGCAGCCCCGGGGTCTCAAATGAGCAGTTCTTC.

This clone was counted a few times. V usage is TRBV30 and J usage is TRBJ1-3; no clear D gene. The CDR3 totals 11 residues. Germline V gene lookup returns CDR1 GTSNPN and CDR2 SVGIG (reference sequence). The ends were cut back, 4 bases at V and 7 bases at J, with 8 bases in the middle. CDR3 sequence: CAWIPGNTIYF. The CDR3 DNA is TGTGCCTGGATTCCGGGGAACACCATATATTTT.

This clone was counted a single time. The V gene is TRBV4-1, the J gene TRBJ2-7; 15 bases match TRBD2. The V segment lost 0 bases and the J segment 2 bases; nucleotides outside the gene matches: 11. CDR1 and CDR2 (germline): MGHRA, YSYEKL. The CDR3 spans 20 residues. As DNA, the CDR3 is TGCGCCAGCAGCCAAGATAGGACTAGCGGGAGGGCCTCGAGGACCTACGAGCAGTACTTC. It translates to CASSQDRTSGRASRTYEQYF.

The rearrangement joins TRBV9 to TRBJ2-2; D call uncertain. Germline assignment: CDR1 SGDLS and CDR2 YYNGEE. V shed 4 bases and J shed 4 bases, with 8 bases lying between them. The CDR3 is 13 amino acids. The CDR3 nucleotides are TGTGCCAGCAGCCCTAGATCCACCGGGGAGCTGTTTTTT. Translation gives CASSPRSTGELFF. Looking up the rest from reference TRBV9 and TRBJ2-2 gives the full variable domain: DSGVTQTPKHLITATGQRVTLRCSPRSGDLSVYWYQQSLDQGLQFLIQYYNGEERAKGNILERFSAQQFPDLHSELNLSSLELGDSALYFCASSPRSTGELFFGEGSRLTVL.

This clone was counted between two and nine times. This sequence joins TRBV5-1 and TRBJ1-1; 7 bases fit TRBD1. J lost 11 bases, V lost 1 base, and 8 bases had no gene match. The CDR3 extends over 13 amino acids. From germline, CDR1 is SGHRS and CDR2 YFSETQ. In DNA form, the CDR3 reads TGCGCCAGCAGCTTGCGAGGGGGCGTCTCTGCTTTCTTT. It is translated as CASSLRGGVSAFF.

V is TRBV7-2 and J is TRBJ2-7; no firm D call. V gave up 4 bases and J gave up 0 bases, with 4 bases separating them. The length of the CDR3 is 12 residues. Germline CDR1 and CDR2: SGHTA and FQGNSA. The CDR3 DNA reads TGTGCCAGCAGCTATATCTCCTACGAGCAGTACTTC. Its protein product is CASSYISYEQYF.

The chain is built from TRBV5-1 and TRBJ2-7; tentative D call: TRBD1 (6 bases). CDR1 is SGHRS and CDR2 is YFSETQ in the germline V gene. V was trimmed by 4 bases and J by 0 bases, leaving 17 bases between them. The CDR3 consists of 16 residues. In DNA, the CDR3 is TGCGCCAGCAGCCTAAACGGACAGCCGAGCTCCTACGAGCAGTACTTC. It encodes CASSLNGQPSSYEQYF.

This clone was detected only once. The chain links TRBV30 to TRBJ2-7; D is perhaps TRBD1 (8 bases). Trimming stripped 2 bases from V and 6 bases from J, with 14 bases between. Germline loops: CDR1 GTSNPN, CDR2 SVGIG (reference sequence). The CDR3 consists of 13 residues. CDR3 sequence: CAWSFTGGGEQYF. The CDR3 DNA reads as TGTGCCTGGAGTTTCACAGGGGGGGGCGAGCAGTACTTC. The full variable domain, in which reference TRBV30 and TRBJ2-7 provide the parts outside the CDR3, is SQTIHQWPATLVQPVGSPLSLECTVEGTSNPNLYWYRQAAGRGLQLLFYSVGIGQISSEVPQNLSASRPQDRQFILSSKKLLLSDSGFYLCAWSFTGGGEQYFGPGTRLTVT.

V is TRBV28 and J is TRBJ2-3; a weak D match, TRBD2 (7 bases). Deletions cut 8 bases from V and 8 bases from J, with 20 bases between. Germline CDR1 is MDHEN and CDR2 is SYDVKM. CDR3 length equals 14 residues. CDR3 nucleotide sequence: TGTGCCAGCGGACCGGGGGGCTACGGTAGTACGCAGTATTTT. It specifies CASGPGGYGSTQYF.

This clone was seen only once. The CDR3 is CASSFTGNQPQHF. CDR3 nucleotide sequence: TGTGCCAGCAGTTTCACGGGCAATCAGCCCCAGCATTTT. This rearrangement joins TRBV27 to TRBJ1-5; D is ambiguous. Germline V CDR1 and CDR2: MNHEY, SMNVEV (reference sequence). Trimming took off 3 bases at V and 2 bases at J, with 5 bases between the two ends. The CDR3 covers 13 residues.

The V call is TRBV11-1, the J call TRBJ1-6, with unresolved D. This CDR3 is 14 amino acids long. Per germline, CDR1 SGHAT and CDR2 FQDESV (reference sequence). The V gene lost 4 bases and the J gene lost 9 bases, with 13 bases spanning the gap. This CDR3 reads CASSSLLEGSPLHF. CDR3 nucleotide sequence: TGTGCCAGCAGCTCCCTCCTAGAGGGTTCACCCCTCCACTTT.

On this clone: Other DNA sequences in the same sample also yield this CDR3. The CDR3 nucleotides read TGTGCCAGCAGCTCCGGGACTGGTTTCTACGAGCAGTACTTC. This translates into CASSSGTGFYEQYF. The V gene is TRBV3-1 (or the pseudogene TRBV3-2), the J gene TRBJ2-7, with D possibly matching TRBD2 (6 bases). Trimming removed 5 bases from V and 3 bases from J, with 14 bases in between. Germline values: CDR1 LGHDT, CDR2 YNNKEL (reference sequence). This CDR3 comprises 14 residues.

The V call is TRBV19, the J call TRBJ1-2; 7 nucleotides line up with TRBD1. In germline, CDR1 is LNHDA, CDR2 SQIVND (reference sequence). CDR3 length: 16 amino acids. V was clipped by 3 bases and J by 0 bases; unmatched bases: 7. This CDR3 is CASSMPNRGANYGYTF. In DNA form, the CDR3 reads TGTGCCAGTAGTATGCCGAACAGGGGAGCTAACTATGGCTACACCTTC.

The chain uses TRBV29-1 and TRBJ1-3; D uncertain. V was clipped by 3 bases and J by 1 base, with 7 bases between them. This CDR3 has 13 amino acids. CDR1 is SQVTM, CDR2 ANQGSEA, per germline. For the CDR3, the DNA is TGCAGCGTTGAGTTTAGTTCTGGAAACACCATATATTTT. Translation: CSVEFSSGNTIYF.